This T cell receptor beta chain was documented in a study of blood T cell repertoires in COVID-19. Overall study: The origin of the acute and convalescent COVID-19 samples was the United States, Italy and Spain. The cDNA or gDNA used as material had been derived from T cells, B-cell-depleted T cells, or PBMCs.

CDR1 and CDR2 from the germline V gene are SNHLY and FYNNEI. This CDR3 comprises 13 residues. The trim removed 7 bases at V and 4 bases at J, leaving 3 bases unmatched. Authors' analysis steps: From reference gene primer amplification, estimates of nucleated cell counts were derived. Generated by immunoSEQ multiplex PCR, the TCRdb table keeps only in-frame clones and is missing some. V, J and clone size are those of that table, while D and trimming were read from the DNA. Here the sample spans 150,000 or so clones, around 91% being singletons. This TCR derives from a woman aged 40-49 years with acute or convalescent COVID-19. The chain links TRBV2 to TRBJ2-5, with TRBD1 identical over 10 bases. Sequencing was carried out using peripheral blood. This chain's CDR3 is CASTRTGGETQYF. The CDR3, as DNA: TGTGCCAGCACCCGGACAGGGGGAGAGACCCAGTACTTC.